Each of the 20 T cell receptor beta chains below was sequenced from the same sample in a study of cytomegalovirus exposure and HLA in healthy donors. Use of 60 Vbeta and 13 Jbeta primers characterized the PCR. Clones were sequenced by immunoSEQ multiplex PCR, and TCRdb holds only the in-frame ones, with some missing. The table lists some 150,000 clones, about 80% of them singletons. Input material: PBMCs. The receptors come from a woman between 40 and 55 years old in good health and CMV-seronegative.

The chain recombines TRBV2 with TRBJ2-1, with D possibly being TRBD2 (5 bases). There are 13 residues in the CDR3. The germline gives CDR1 SNHLY, CDR2 FYNNEI. V was clipped by 7 bases and J by 5 bases, with 12 bases between them. The CDR3 region has the DNA TGTGCCAGCACCCCCGGACTCCACAATGAGCAGTTCTTC. It encodes CASTPGLHNEQFF.

This rearrangement joins TRBV5-1 to TRBJ2-2; unclear D gene. V lost 4 bases, J lost 6 bases, and 13 bases lay in between. Germline CDR1 and CDR2: SGHRS and YFSETQ. The CDR3 sequence is 14 residues long. CDR3 sequence: CASSPVPRAGELFF. CDR3 bases: TGCGCCAGCAGCCCGGTGCCCCGAGCCGGGGAGCTGTTTTTT.

V is TRBV27 and J is TRBJ1-5; D call uncertain. Per the germline V gene, CDR1 is MNHEY and CDR2 is SMNVEV (reference sequence). This CDR3 comprises 14 residues. The V gene lost 2 bases and the J gene lost 2 bases, with 7 bases spanning the gap. The CDR3: CASSLIEGNQPQHF. The CDR3 DNA is TGTGCCAGCAGTTTAATTGAGGGCAATCAGCCCCAGCATTTT.

In DNA, the CDR3 is TGTGCCAGCAGTTTAGACAGGGGTGCTTACGAGCAGTACTTC. Amino acid sequence: CASSLDRGAYEQYF. This sequence joins TRBV27 and TRBJ2-7; 8 bases align to TRBD1. The ends lost 2 bases at V and 4 bases at J; junction bases unmatched: 4. The CDR3 sequence is 14 residues long. Per germline, CDR1 MNHEY and CDR2 SMNVEV (reference sequence).

The genes are TRBV29-1 and TRBJ2-5, with a possible D match to TRBD2 (5 bases). The germline V gene encodes CDR1 SQVTM and CDR2 ANQGSEA. The CDR3 runs to 10 residues. CDR3 amino acids: CGYGVETQYF. In DNA form, the CDR3 reads TGCGGGTACGGGGTCGAGACCCAGTACTTC. Based on the CDR3 plus reference TRBV29-1 and TRBJ2-5, the full variable domain is SAVISQKPSRDICQRGTSLTIQCQVDSQVTMMFWYRQQPGQSLTLIATANQGSEATYESGFVIDKFPISRPNLTFSTLTVSNMSPEDSSIYLCGYGVETQYFGPGTRLLVL.

The rearrangement links TRBV10-3 to TRBJ2-5, with D unresolved. The V gene lost 0 bases and the J gene lost 5 bases, with 7 bases spanning the gap. CDR1 and CDR2 (germline): ENHRY, SYGVKD. This CDR3 contains 13 residues. This CDR3 is CAISESMEETQYF. The DNA of the CDR3 is TGTGCCATCAGTGAGTCAATGGAGGAGACCCAGTACTTC.

V usage is TRBV4-2 and J usage is TRBJ1-5, with 8 bases fitting TRBD1. With 0 bases clipped from V and 5 bases from J, the junction kept 12 bases outside the gene matches. Germline V gene sequence: CDR1 LGHNA, CDR2 YNFKEQ. The CDR3 loop spans 18 amino acids. CDR3 sequence: CASSQDILGTGQDQPQHF. Here the CDR3 DNA reads TGTGCCAGCAGCCAAGATATCTTGGGGACAGGACAGGATCAGCCCCAGCATTTT.

This clone was counted a single time. The genes are TRBV5-6 and TRBJ2-7, with TRBD1 as a possible D gene (5 bases). CDR3 length: 13 residues. Germline CDR1 reads SGHDT; CDR2 reads YYEEEE. The germline V and J ends were trimmed by 1 base and 7 bases, with 12 bases remaining between them. The CDR3 reads CASSLKRGKEQYF. As DNA, the CDR3 is TGTGCCAGCAGCTTGAAAAGGGGAAAAGAGCAGTACTTC.

V usage is TRBV10-3 and J usage is TRBJ1-2; D is ambiguous. The V end was cut by 10 bases, the J end by 0 bases, with 9 bases between. The CDR3 length is 12 residues. The germline V gene encodes CDR1 ENHRY and CDR2 SYGVKD. The CDR3: CATGGTNYGYTF. DNA of the CDR3: TGTGCCACCGGCGGTACTAACTATGGCTACACCTTC.

This sequence joins TRBV6-5 and TRBJ1-1; a weak D match, TRBD1 (5 bases). The ends were cut back, 2 bases at V and 4 bases at J, with 11 bases in the middle. The CDR3 loop spans 14 amino acids. Germline CDR1 MNHEY, CDR2 SVGAGI. The CDR3 sequence is CASSYRQPVTEAFF. The CDR3, as DNA: TGTGCCAGCAGTTACAGACAGCCGGTCACTGAAGCTTTCTTT.

This clone was observed a handful of times. CDR3 loop: CASSRTDTNEKLFF. The CDR3 DNA sequence: TGTGCCAGTAGTCGGACAGATACCAATGAAAAACTGTTTTTT. The J gene is TRBJ1-4, the V gene TRBV19; weak D call: TRBD1 (6 bases). This CDR3 contains 14 residues. CDR1 is LNHDA, CDR2 SQIVND, per germline (reference sequence). V was cut by 5 bases and J by 5 bases, with 12 bases left in between. Full variable domain (remainder filled in from reference TRBV19 and TRBJ1-4): DGGITQSPKYLFRKEGQNVTLSCEQNLNHDAMYWYRQDPGQGLRLIYYSQIVNDFQKGDIAEGYSVSREKKESFPLTVTSAQKNPTAFYLCASSRTDTNEKLFFGSGTQLSVL.

This chain links TRBV27 with TRBJ1-5; D ambiguous. Trimming removed 3 bases at V and 4 bases at J, with 7 bases between. The CDR3 runs to 13 residues. CDR1 is MNHEY and CDR2 is SMNVEV in the germline V gene (reference sequence). The CDR3 sequence is CASSFRGNQPQHF. Here the CDR3 DNA reads TGTGCCAGCAGTTTTCGAGGGAATCAGCCCCAGCATTTT.

The chain couples TRBV2 to TRBJ1-2, with 9 bases aligning to TRBD1. The CDR3 has 18 residues. Germline V lookup: CDR1 SNHLY, CDR2 FYNNEI. V trimming: 4 bases; J trimming: 4 bases; junction bases outside the gene matches: 16. The CDR3 DNA reads as TGTGCCAGCAGTGTATCACAGGGGGCTGTCCCATTCCCCTATGGCTACACCTTC. Translated, it gives CASSVSQGAVPFPYGYTF.

The chain has TRBV10-2 and TRBJ2-6; 7 positions match TRBD1. The ends lost 8 bases at V and 1 base at J; junction bases unmatched: 8. The germline gives CDR1 WSHSY, CDR2 SAAADI. The CDR3 has 16 residues. In nucleotides, the CDR3 is TGCGCCAGCTCCTCCGGGACAGCATCTGGGGCCAACGTCCTGACTTTC. This gives the protein CASSSGTASGANVLTF.

The chain carries TRBV5-1 and TRBJ1-4; 8 nucleotides match TRBD1. The germline gives CDR1 SGHRS, CDR2 YFSETQ. This CDR3 is built from 14 residues. V lost 6 bases and J lost 3; bases outside the gene matches: 4. DNA of the CDR3: TGCGCCAGCAAATCACAGGGGGCTAATGAAAAACTGTTTTTT. This codes for CASKSQGANEKLFF.

The chain couples TRBV11-3 to TRBJ2-7; 10 bases are a match to TRBD2. The trim removed 0 bases at V and 0 bases at J, leaving 8 bases unmatched. CDR1 is SGHNT, CDR2 YENEEA, per germline. The CDR3 covers 18 residues. CDR3 residues: CASSLERSSGSFSYEQYF. DNA for the CDR3: TGTGCCAGCAGCTTAGAAAGGTCTAGCGGGAGTTTCTCCTACGAGCAGTACTTC.

The gene calls are TRBV6-5 and TRBJ1-5; D not resolved. CDR1 is MNHEY, CDR2 SVGAGI, per germline. The length of the CDR3 is 14 residues. Trimming stripped 6 bases from V and 7 bases from J, with 16 bases between. CDR3 bases: TGTGCCAGCAGCCCAATTGGGAGTGAACAGCCCCAGCATTTT. Translating it yields CASSPIGSEQPQHF.

This rearrangement joins TRBV7-9 to TRBJ2-7; TRBD1 aligns across 9 bases. Unmatched junction bases numbered 4, after V lost 1 base and J lost 6 bases. The CDR3 runs to 14 residues. CDR1 and CDR2 (germline): SEHNR, FQNEAQ (reference sequence). CDR3 nucleotide sequence: TGTGCCAGCAGCTTAGACAGGGGGCACCTCGAGCAGTACTTC. Translated, it gives CASSLDRGHLEQYF.

This rearrangement joins TRBV9 to TRBJ1-2; D not certain. CDR3 length: 11 residues. CDR1 and CDR2 (germline): SGDLS, YYNGEE. The germline V and J ends were trimmed by 2 bases and 6 bases, with 5 bases remaining between them. CDR3 bases: TGTGCCAGCAGCGTGGCGGATGGCTACACCTTC. Protein product: CASSVADGYTF.

This clone was counted a few times. V is TRBV7-6 and J is TRBJ2-7; D may be TRBD1 (5 bases). Trimming cost V 2 bases and J 6 bases, with 11 bases left between them. The germline gives CDR1 SGHVS, CDR2 FNYEAQ. This CDR3 has 13 amino acids. The CDR3 protein is CASSLQQGPEQYF. The CDR3 coding sequence is TGTGCCAGCAGCTTACAGCAGGGTCCCGAGCAGTACTTC.